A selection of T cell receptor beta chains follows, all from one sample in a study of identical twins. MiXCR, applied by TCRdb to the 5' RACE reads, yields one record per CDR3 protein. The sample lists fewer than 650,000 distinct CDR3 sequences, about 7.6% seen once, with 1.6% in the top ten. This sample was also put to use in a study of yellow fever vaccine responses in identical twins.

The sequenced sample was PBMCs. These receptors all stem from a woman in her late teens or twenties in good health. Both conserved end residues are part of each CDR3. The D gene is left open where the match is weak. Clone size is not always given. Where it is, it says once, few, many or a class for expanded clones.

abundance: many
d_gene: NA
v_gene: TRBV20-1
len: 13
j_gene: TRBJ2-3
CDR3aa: CSARDPSTDTQYF
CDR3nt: TGCAGTGCTAGAGATCCAAGCACAGATACGCAGTATTTT

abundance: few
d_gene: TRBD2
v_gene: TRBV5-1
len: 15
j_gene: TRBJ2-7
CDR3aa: CASSLATSAIYEQYF
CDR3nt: TGCGCCAGCAGCTTGGCGACTAGCGCCATATACGAGCAGTACTTC

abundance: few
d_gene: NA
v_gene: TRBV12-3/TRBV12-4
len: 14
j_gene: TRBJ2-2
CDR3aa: CASSTGRNTGELFF
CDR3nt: TGTGCCAGCAGCACGGGACGGAACACCGGGGAGCTGTTTTTT

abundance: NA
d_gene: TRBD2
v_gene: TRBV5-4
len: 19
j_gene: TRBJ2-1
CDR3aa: CASSSAGLAGGITYNEQFF
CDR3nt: TGTGCCAGCAGCTCCGCTGGTCTGGCGGGAGGGATTACCTACAATGAGCAGTTCTTC

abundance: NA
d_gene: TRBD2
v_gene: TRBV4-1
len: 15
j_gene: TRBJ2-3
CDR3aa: CASLNLAGGTDTQYF
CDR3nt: TGCGCCAGCTTAAACCTAGCGGGGGGGACAGATACGCAGTATTTT

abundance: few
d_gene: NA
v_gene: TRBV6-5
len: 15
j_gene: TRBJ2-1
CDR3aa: CASSYSTSGAREQFF
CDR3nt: TGTGCCAGCAGTTACTCGACTTCGGGTGCGAGGGAGCAGTTCTTC

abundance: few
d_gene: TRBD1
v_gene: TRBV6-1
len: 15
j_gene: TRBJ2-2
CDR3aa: CASWRTGSYTGELFF
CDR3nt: TGTGCCAGCTGGAGGACAGGATCCTACACCGGGGAGCTGTTTTTT

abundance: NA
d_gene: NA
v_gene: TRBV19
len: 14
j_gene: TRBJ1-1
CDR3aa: CASSSTGFGTEAFF
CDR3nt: TGTGCCAGTAGCTCAACAGGGTTTGGTACTGAAGCTTTCTTT

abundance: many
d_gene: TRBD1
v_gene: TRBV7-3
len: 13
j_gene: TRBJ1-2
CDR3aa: CASSLTGAEGYTF
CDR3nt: TGTGCCAGCAGCTTGACAGGGGCGGAGGGCTACACCTTC

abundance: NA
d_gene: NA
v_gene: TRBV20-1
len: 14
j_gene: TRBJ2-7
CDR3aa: CSAASGSGPYEQYF
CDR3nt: TGCAGTGCCGCCTCGGGGAGCGGGCCCTACGAGCAGTACTTC

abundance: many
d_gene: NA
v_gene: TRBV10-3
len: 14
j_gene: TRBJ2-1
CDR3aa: CAISTDAKGNEQFF
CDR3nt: TGTGCCATCAGTACGGACGCGAAGGGCAATGAGCAGTTCTTC

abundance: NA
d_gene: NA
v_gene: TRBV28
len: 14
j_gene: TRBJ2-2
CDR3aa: CASSLVPVGGELFF
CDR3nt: TGTGCCAGCAGTTTAGTCCCTGTGGGCGGGGAGCTGTTTTTT

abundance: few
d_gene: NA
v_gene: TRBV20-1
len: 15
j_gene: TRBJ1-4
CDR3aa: CSARDRGATNEKLFF
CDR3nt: TGCAGTGCTAGAGATAGGGGCGCAACTAATGAAAAACTGTTTTTT

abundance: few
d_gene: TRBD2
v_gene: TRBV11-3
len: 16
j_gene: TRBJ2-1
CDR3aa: CASSELAGVLPNEQFF
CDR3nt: TGTGCCAGCAGCGAGTTAGCGGGAGTCTTGCCCAATGAGCAGTTCTTC

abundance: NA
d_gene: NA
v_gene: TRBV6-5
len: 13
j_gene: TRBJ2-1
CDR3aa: CASSYSTGLEQFF
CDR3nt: TGTGCCAGCAGTTACTCGACCGGACTTGAGCAGTTCTTC

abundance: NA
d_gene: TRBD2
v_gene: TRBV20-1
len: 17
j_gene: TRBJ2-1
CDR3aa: CSAKGGTSGRRYDEQFF
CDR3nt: TGCAGTGCTAAAGGAGGGACTAGCGGGAGGAGGTACGATGAGCAGTTCTTC

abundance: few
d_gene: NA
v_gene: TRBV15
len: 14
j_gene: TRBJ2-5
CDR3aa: CATQWGGESETQYF
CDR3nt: TGTGCTACTCAGTGGGGGGGCGAGTCGGAGACCCAGTACTTC

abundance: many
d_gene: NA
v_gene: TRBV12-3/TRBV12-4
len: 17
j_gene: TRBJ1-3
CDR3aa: CASSSLGFDSSGNTIYF
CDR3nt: TGTGCCAGCAGTTCTTTGGGGTTCGATAGCTCTGGAAACACCATATATTTT

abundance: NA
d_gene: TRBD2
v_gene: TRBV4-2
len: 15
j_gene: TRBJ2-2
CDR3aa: CASSLGEGDTGELFF
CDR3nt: TGTGCCAGCAGCCTGGGGGAGGGTGACACCGGGGAGCTGTTTTTT

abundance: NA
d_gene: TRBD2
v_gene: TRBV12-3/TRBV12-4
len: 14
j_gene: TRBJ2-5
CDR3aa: CASSFSGSSQTQYF
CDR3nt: TGTGCCAGCAGTTTCAGCGGGAGTAGTCAGACCCAGTACTTC

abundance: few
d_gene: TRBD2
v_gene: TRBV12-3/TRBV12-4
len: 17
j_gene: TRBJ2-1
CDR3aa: CASSSTSGRLTYNEQFF
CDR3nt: TGTGCCAGCAGTTCGACTAGCGGGAGGTTAACCTACAATGAGCAGTTCTTC

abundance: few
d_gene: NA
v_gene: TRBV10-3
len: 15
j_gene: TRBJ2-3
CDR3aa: CAISGRTDLTDTQYF
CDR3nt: TGTGCCATCAGTGGAAGGACCGACCTCACAGATACGCAGTATTTT

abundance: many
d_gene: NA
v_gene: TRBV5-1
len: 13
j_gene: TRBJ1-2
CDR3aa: CASSLDRVYGYTF
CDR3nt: TGCGCCAGCAGCTTGGACAGAGTCTATGGCTACACCTTC

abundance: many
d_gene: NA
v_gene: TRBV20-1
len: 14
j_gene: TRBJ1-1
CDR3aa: CSAPDGAGNTEAFF
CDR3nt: TGCAGTGCACCAGACGGGGCAGGCAACACTGAAGCTTTCTTT

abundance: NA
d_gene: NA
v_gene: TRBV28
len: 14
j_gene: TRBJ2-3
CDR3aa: CASRLTGTSDTQYF
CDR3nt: TGTGCCAGCAGGCTGACAGGGACTAGTGATACGCAGTATTTT

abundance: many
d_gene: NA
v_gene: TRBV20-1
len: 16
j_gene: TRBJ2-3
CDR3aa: CSARRWETSFTDTQYF
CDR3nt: TGCAGTGCCAGAAGGTGGGAGACTTCATTCACAGATACGCAGTATTTT

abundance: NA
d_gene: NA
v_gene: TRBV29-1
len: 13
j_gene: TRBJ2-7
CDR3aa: CSVEGDISYEQYF
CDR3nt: TGCAGCGTTGAGGGGGACATCTCCTACGAGCAGTACTTC

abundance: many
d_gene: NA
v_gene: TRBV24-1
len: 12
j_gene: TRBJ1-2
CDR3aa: CATSDGGYGYTF
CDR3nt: TGTGCCACCAGTGACGGGGGCTATGGCTACACCTTC

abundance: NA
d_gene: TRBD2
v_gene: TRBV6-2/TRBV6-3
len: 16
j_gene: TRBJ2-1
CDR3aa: CASSSGAGWAYNEQFF
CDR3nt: TGTGCCAGCAGTTCGGGAGCGGGATGGGCCTACAATGAGCAGTTCTTC

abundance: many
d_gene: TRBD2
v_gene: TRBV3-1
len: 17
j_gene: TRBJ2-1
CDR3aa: CASSQGLAGRSYNEQFF
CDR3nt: TGTGCCAGCAGCCAGGGACTAGCGGGCCGCTCCTACAATGAGCAGTTCTTC

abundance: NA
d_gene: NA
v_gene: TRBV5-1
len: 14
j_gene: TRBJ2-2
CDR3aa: CASKKAENTGELFF
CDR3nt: TGCGCCAGCAAAAAGGCAGAGAACACCGGGGAGCTGTTTTTT

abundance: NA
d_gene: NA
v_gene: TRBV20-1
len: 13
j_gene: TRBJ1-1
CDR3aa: CSARGESNTEAFF
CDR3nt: TGCAGTGCTAGGGGGGAATCGAACACTGAAGCTTTCTTT

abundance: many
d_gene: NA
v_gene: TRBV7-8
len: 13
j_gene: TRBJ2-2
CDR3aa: CASSLALAGELFF
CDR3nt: TGTGCCAGCAGCTTAGCGCTTGCCGGGGAGCTGTTTTTT

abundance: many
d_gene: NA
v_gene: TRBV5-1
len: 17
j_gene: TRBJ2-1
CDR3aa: CASSLLGPDSPYNEQFF
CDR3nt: TGCGCCAGCAGCCTACTGGGGCCAGATAGCCCCTACAATGAGCAGTTCTTC

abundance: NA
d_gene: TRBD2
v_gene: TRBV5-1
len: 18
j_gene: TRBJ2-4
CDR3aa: CASSLGAGGSRAKNIQYF
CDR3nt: TGCGCCAGCAGTCTAGGTGCGGGGGGAAGTCGAGCCAAAAACATTCAGTACTTC

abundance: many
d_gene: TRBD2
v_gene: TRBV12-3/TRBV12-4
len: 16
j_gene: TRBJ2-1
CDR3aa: CASTNSGLAGYNEQFF
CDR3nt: TGTGCCAGCACCAACTCGGGACTAGCGGGCTACAATGAGCAGTTCTTC

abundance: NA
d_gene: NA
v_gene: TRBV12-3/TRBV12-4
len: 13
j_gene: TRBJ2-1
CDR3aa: CASSAQGPNEQFF
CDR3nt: TGTGCCAGCAGTGCCCAGGGGCCCAATGAGCAGTTCTTC

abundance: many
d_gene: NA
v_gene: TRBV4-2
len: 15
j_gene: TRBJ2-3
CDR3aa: CASTPEAGNTDTQYF
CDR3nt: TGTGCCAGCACTCCGGAGGCGGGGAACACAGATACGCAGTATTTT

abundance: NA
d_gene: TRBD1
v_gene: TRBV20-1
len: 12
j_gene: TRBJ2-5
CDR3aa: CSATDRGETQYF
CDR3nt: TGCAGTGCAACTGACAGGGGAGAGACCCAGTACTTC

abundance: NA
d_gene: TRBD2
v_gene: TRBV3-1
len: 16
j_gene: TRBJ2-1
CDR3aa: CASSTEGAGVVHEQFF
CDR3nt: TGTGCCAGCAGCACTGAGGGAGCGGGAGTGGTCCATGAGCAGTTCTTC

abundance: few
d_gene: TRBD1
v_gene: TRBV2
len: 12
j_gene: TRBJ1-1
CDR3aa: CASSVDRVEAFF
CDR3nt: TGTGCCAGCAGTGTGGACAGGGTCGAAGCTTTCTTT

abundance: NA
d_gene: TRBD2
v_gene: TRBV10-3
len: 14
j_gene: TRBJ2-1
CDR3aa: CAISVGREDNEQFF
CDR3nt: TGTGCCATCAGTGTCGGACGGGAGGACAATGAGCAGTTCTTC

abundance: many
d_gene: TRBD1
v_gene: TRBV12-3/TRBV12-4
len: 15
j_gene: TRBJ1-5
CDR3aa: CASSLRTGSNQPQHF
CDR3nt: TGTGCCAGCAGTCTCAGGACAGGTAGCAATCAGCCCCAGCATTTT

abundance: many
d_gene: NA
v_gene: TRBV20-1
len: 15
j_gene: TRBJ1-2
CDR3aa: CSATAGVIRMQGYTF
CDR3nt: TGCAGTGCCACGGCAGGAGTCATCCGTATGCAAGGCTACACCTTC

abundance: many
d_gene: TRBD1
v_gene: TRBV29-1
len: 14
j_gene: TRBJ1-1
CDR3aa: CSVEFARGSSEAFF
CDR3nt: TGCAGCGTTGAATTCGCCAGGGGGTCTTCTGAAGCTTTCTTT

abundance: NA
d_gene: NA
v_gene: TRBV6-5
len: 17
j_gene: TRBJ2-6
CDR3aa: CASSTSGRNSGANVLTF
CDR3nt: TGTGCCAGCAGTACCTCGGGACGGAACTCTGGGGCCAACGTCCTGACTTTC

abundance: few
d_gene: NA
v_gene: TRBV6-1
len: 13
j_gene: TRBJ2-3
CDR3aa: CASRGGSRYTQYF
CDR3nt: TGTGCCAGCCGAGGGGGTAGCCGATATACGCAGTATTTT

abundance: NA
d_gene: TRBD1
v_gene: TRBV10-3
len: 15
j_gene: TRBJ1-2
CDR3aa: CAISESGQGGYGYTF
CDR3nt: TGTGCCATCAGTGAGTCGGGACAGGGCGGCTATGGCTACACCTTC

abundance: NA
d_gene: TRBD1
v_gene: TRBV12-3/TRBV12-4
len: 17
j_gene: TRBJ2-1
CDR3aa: CASSLADRAILLDEQFF
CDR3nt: TGTGCCAGCAGTTTAGCGGACAGGGCGATTCTACTGGATGAGCAGTTCTTC

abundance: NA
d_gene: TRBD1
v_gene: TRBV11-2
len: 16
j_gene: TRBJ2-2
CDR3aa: CASSFVYGTVTGELFF
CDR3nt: TGTGCCAGCAGCTTTGTCTACGGGACAGTCACCGGGGAGCTGTTTTTT

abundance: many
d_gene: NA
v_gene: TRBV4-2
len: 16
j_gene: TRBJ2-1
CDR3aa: CASSQDTGWSYNEQFF
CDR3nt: TGTGCCAGCAGCCAAGATACGGGATGGTCCTACAATGAGCAGTTCTTC

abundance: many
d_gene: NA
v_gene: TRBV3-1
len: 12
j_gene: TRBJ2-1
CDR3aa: CASSTTKSEQFF
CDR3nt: TGTGCCAGCAGCACAACTAAGAGTGAGCAGTTCTTC

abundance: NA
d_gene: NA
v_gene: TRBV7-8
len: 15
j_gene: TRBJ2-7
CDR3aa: CASSLVGTQWYEQYF
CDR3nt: TGTGCCAGCAGCTTAGTCGGGACACAGTGGTACGAGCAGTACTTC

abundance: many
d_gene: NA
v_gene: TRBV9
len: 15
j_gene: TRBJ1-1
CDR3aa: CASSASAGLNTEAFF
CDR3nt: TGTGCCAGCAGCGCGAGTGCTGGGCTGAACACTGAAGCTTTCTTT

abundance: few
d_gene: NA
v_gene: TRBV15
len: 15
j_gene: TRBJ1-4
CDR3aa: CATSREAPPGEKLFF
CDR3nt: TGTGCCACCAGCAGAGAGGCTCCACCGGGTGAAAAACTGTTTTTT

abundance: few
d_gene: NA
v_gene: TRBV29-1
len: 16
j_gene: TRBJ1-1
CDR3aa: CSVGPDEDRQNTEAFF
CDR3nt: TGCAGCGTTGGTCCCGATGAAGACAGGCAGAACACTGAAGCTTTCTTT

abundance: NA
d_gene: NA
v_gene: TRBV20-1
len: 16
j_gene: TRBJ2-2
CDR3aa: CSALGVDRRNTGELFF
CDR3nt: TGCAGTGCCCTCGGGGTTGACAGGAGAAACACCGGGGAGCTGTTTTTT

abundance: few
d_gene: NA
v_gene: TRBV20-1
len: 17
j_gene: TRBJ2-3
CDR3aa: CSASPTWTGPLLNTQYF
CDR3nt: TGCAGTGCTAGCCCAACCTGGACGGGGCCCCTTCTTAATACGCAGTATTTT

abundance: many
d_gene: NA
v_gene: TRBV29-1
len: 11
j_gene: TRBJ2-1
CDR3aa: CSVETIREQFF
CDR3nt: TGCAGCGTTGAGACGATCAGGGAGCAGTTCTTC